This T cell receptor (beta chain) originates from a study of T cell clonality in common variable immunodeficiency (dated by TCRdb to 2015 to 2017). Study-wide conclusions, independent of this receptor: Even though DNA input was equal, the average per sample came to about 81,820 unique sequences for controls compared with around 33,000 for CVID samples. Healthy controls shared more TCRbeta clones with each other than CVID subjects shared among themselves (p < 0.0001). Fewer deletions and N-nucleotide insertions were reportedly observed in CVID TCRbeta sequences, and highly modified clones with 13 or more V deletions were reportedly absent from CVID TCRbeta sequences. TCRbeta clonality was higher in CVID subjects than in healthy controls (t-test p = 0.018), and the increase was most characteristic of about a third of subjects. Correlations of repertoire features with clinical complications were constrained by heterogeneity among patients within the CVID cohort. According to the authors, figuring out what caused the increased clonality in CVID would require sequencing the repertoires of T cell subpopulations.

For sequencing input, CVID and control samples contributed equivalent amounts of genomic DNA. For every sample, a 60 bp segment covering the rearranged TCRbeta CDR3 region was amplified and then sequenced. The immunoSEQ assay, a bias-corrected multiplex PCR combined with high-throughput sequencing, was used to amplify TCRbeta. The paper's processing steps were these. Every unique nucleotide sequence was considered a clone and was annotated with V, D and J genes, copy number and frequency. Sequences were labeled productive if in frame, and non-productive if out of frame or containing stop codons. As previously described, clonality was computed from Shannon's entropy. Mean CDR3 Kyte-Doolittle hydropathy was derived from the predicted amino acid sequences of productive clones. Using the R hclust function, scaled V gene usage was clustered hierarchically with Manhattan distance and complete linkage. Sharing of clones by CDR3 amino acid sequence was evaluated through resampling of 12 repertoires per group over 100 rounds. The repertoires were screened for roughly 70 published EBV-specific TCRbeta sequences and around 250 published CMV-specific TCRbeta sequences. After a couple of CVID samples that produced fewer than 10,000 sequences were dropped from the analysis, some 42 CVID repertoires remained. The immuneACCESS repertoire file appears here via TCRdb, limited to in-frame rearrangements. These files lack a portion of the clones; in checked studies, under half of the deficit traces to unresolved V genes, and the cause of the others is not known. V, J and clone size were drawn from that table, and D and trimming were deduced from the DNA. The data for this sample show over 30,000 clones, each detected more than once. About 26% of the sample lies in the top ten.

This clone has more than one count but fewer than ten. Its antigen is currently not known. CVID was diagnosed by standard criteria: serum IgG, IgA and/or IgM reduced below normal range, plus specific antibody deficiency. A total of 44 subjects (approximately 15 female and some 30 male; age range roughly 9 to 70 years, mean age roughly 40) were included in the CVID group. Both CVID patients and healthy controls were predominantly of Caucasian heritage. All CVID subjects had received replacement immunoglobulin therapy for at least one year at the time of study participation. At blood collection, none of the CVID subjects was ill or on immunomodulatory or immunosuppressive medication. Heparinized peripheral whole blood samples of about 5 to 8 ml were obtained from each donor. Genomic DNA from adults with common variable immune deficiency (CVID) and from healthy adult controls was used to sequence TCRbeta CDR3 repertoires. To isolate peripheral blood mononuclear cells, diluted blood was subjected to density centrifugation over Hypaque 1077 or Ficoll-Paque. Genomic DNA was extracted from unsorted mononuclear cells by Qiagen column purification or by a centrifugation-based method.

The source is a human donor with common variable immunodeficiency. The sequenced material came from peripheral blood mononuclear cells.

The CDR3 protein sequence reads: CASSLDLVGGMKTQYF. Incomplete CDR3 DNA: TGTGCCAGCAGCTTGGATTTAGTCGGCGGGATGAAGACC. Here the chain combines TRBV5-4 and TRBJ2-5; the D segment could be TRBD2, given 6 matching bases. The CDR3 end lies 3 residues beyond the end of the read and is filled in from the germline J gene. Spanning cysteine to phenylalanine, the CDR3 consists of 16 amino acids. The 39 bases shown cover part of the CDR3, and their frame starts at base 1. From a lookup of the germline V gene (reference sequence), CDR1 and CDR2 are SGHNT and YYREEE. V is pared back by 0 bases and J by 6 bases, with 18 bases lying between the germline termini.